These 2 T cell receptor beta chains share one sample of origin, sequenced in a study of cytomegalovirus exposure and HLA in healthy donors. The PCR was carried out with 60 Vbeta primers and 13 Jbeta primers. Here immunoSEQ multiplex PCR was the method, and the copy in TCRdb shows in-frame clones only, minus some. The repertoire table contains about 74,000 clones. Sequencing was done on a sample of PBMCs. The receptor source for this set is a female donor in good health and CMV-seropositive.

A remark on this clone: Compared with germline, one end of the junction differs, possibly owing to a read error. V usage is TRBV18 and J usage is TRBJ1-6; a weak D match, TRBD1 (5 bases). The CDR3 sequence is 16 residues long. Germline lookup yields CDR1 KGHSH and CDR2 LQKENI. The CDR3 DNA sequence: TGTGCCAGCGCACCGGGTCGGGGCCAGGGAGGGTCACCCCTCCACTTT. As protein: CASAPGRGQGGSPLHF.

The chain carries TRBV11-2 and TRBJ1-6; D remains unclear. Per germline, CDR1 SGHAT and CDR2 FQNNGV. This CDR3 region has 15 residues. The V gene lost 1 base and the J gene lost 4 bases, with 8 bases spanning the gap. The CDR3 region has the DNA TGTGCCAGCAGCTTAGTGGCTCAATATAATTCACCCCTCCACTTT. Residues: CASSLVAQYNSPLHF.